This entry is about one T cell receptor (beta chain). The sample belongs to a study of blood T cell repertoires in COVID-19. Across the whole study: The United States, Italy and Spain provided the acute and convalescent COVID-19 samples. Sources were T cells, B-cell-depleted T cells, or PBMCs; the material itself was cDNA or gDNA.

Generated by immunoSEQ multiplex PCR, the TCRdb table keeps only in-frame clones and is missing some. This sample has some 150,000 clones; around 81% occur once, and the top ten carry under 5%. This CDR3 region has 13 residues. Per germline, CDR1 GTSNPN and CDR2 SVGIG (reference sequence). Trimming at V came to 2 bases and at J to 7 bases, leaving 3 bases not matched to a gene. The gene calls are TRBV30 and TRBJ1-5, with 9 nucleotides matching TRBD1. This receptor was obtained from a woman aged 55-70 years with acute or convalescent COVID-19. The material sequenced was peripheral blood. The CDR3 sequence: CAWSPGTGQPQHF. DNA for the CDR3: TGTGCCTGGAGTCCCGGGACAGGGCAGCCCCAGCATTTT.